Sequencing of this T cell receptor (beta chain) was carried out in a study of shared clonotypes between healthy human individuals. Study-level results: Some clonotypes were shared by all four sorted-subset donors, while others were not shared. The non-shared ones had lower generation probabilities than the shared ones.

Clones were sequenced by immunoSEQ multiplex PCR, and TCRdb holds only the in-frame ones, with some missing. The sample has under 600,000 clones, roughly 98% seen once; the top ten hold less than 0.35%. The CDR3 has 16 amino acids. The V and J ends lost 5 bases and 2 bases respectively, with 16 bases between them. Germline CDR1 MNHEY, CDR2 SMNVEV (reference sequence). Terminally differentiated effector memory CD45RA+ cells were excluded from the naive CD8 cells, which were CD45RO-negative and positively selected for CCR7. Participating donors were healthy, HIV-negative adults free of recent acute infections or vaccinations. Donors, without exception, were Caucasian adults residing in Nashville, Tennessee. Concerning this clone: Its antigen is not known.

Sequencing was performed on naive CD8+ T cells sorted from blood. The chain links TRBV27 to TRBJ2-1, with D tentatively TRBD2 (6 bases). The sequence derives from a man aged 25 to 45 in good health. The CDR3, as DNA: TGTGCCAGCAGTCAGGCAGCGGGCGGCGCCTACAATGAGCAGTTCTTC. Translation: CASSQAAGGAYNEQFF.